This TCR beta chain derives from a study of T-cell reconstitution after alpha-beta-depleted transplantation in children. V was trimmed by 2 bases and J by 5 bases, leaving 13 bases between them. This CDR3 region has 15 residues. Germline V CDR1 and CDR2: SGHTA, FQGNSA. Unique molecular identifiers were incorporated into the prepared TCRbeta library. In TCRdb, the PCR reads were re-called with MiXCR into one record per CDR3 protein. In the table there are some 240,000 distinct CDR3 sequences, 12% of which are singletons. The table lists this clonotype with many counts. The source of this sequence is a human donor who donated a stem cell graft to a child with acute lymphoblastic leukemia. This chain connects TRBV7-2 to TRBJ1-5, with D tentatively TRBD1 (5 bases). The material sequenced was PBMCs from the stem cell graft donor, taken from the stem cell graft. The CDR3 sequence: CASSLFGGFDQPQHF. The CDR3, as DNA: TGTGCCAGCAGCTTATTTGGGGGGTTCGATCAGCCCCAGCATTTT. The entire variable domain, with the rest obtained from reference TRBV7-2 and TRBJ1-5, is as follows: GAGVSQSPSNKVTEKGKDVELRCDPISGHTALYWYRQSLGQGLEFLIYFQGNSAPDKSGLPSDRFSAERTGGSVSTLTIQRTQQEDSAVYLCASSLFGGFDQPQHFGDGTRLSIL.